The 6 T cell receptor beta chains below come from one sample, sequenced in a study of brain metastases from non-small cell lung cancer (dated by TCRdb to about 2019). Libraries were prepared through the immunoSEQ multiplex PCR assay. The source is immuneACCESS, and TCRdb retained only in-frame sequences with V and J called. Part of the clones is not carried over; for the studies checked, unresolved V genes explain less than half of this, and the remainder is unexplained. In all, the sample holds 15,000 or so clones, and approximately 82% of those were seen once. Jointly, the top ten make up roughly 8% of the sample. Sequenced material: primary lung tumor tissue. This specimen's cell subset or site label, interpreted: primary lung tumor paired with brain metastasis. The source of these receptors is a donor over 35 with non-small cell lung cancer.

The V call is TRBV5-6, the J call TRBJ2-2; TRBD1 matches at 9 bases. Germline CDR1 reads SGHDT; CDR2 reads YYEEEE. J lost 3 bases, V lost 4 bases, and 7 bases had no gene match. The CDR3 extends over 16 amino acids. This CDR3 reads CASSRIQGADTGELFF. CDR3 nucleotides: TGTGCCAGCAGCCGTATACAGGGGGCTGACACCGGGGAGCTGTTTTTT.

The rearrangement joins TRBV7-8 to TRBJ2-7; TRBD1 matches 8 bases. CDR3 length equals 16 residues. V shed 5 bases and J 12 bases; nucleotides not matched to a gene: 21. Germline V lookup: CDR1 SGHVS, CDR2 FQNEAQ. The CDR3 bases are TGTGCCAGCAGCGCTGGGCCGACAGGGGCCGGTACAGCAGCGTACTTC. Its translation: CASSAGPTGAGTAAYF.

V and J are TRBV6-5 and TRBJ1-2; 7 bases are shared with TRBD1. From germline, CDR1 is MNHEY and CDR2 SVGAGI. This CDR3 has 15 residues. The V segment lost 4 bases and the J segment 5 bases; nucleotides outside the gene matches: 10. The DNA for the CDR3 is TGTGCCAGCAGTTCTATGCGACAGGGCCTTTATGGCTACACCTTC. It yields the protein CASSSMRQGLYGYTF.

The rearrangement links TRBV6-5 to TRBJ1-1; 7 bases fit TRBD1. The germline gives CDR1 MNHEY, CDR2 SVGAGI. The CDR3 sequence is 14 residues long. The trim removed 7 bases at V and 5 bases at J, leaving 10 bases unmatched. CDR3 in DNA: TGTGCCAGCAACCCGGGACAGAGGAGGACTGAAGCTTTCTTT. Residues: CASNPGQRRTEAFF.

The CDR3: CASRETQNTEAFF. Written as DNA, the CDR3 is TGTGCCAGCAGGGAGACACAGAACACTGAAGCTTTCTTT. The chain is built from TRBV7-8 and TRBJ1-1; D gene ambiguous. V was pared by 6 bases and J by 1 base, with 9 bases between. CDR1 is SGHVS, CDR2 FQNEAQ, per germline. This CDR3 contains 13 residues.

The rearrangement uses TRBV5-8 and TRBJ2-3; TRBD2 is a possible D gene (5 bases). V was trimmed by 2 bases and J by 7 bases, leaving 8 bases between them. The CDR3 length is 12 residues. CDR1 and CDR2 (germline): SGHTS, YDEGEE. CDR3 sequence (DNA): TGTGCCAGCAGCTTAGGCGGGTATACGCAGTATTTT. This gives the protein CASSLGGYTQYF.